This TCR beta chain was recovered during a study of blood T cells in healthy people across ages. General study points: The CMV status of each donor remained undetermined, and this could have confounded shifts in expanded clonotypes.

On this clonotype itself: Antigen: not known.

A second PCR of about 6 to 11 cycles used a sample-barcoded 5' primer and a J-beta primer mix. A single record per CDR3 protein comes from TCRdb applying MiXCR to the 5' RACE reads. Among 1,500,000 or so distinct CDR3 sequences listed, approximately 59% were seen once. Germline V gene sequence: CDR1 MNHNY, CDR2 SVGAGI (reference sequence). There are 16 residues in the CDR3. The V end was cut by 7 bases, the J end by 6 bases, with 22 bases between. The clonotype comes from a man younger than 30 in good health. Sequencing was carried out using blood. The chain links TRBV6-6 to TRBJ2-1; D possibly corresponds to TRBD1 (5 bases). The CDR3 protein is CASMPLWIGVSNEQFF. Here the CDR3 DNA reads TGTGCCAGCATGCCCCTCTGGATAGGGGTCAGCAATGAGCAGTTCTTC.